This TCR beta chain was documented in a study of long-term antiretroviral therapy in people with HIV. Study-level points and caveats: Collection of the blood took place between about 2004 and 2018. The ART regimens in use then may have been less effective than current ones. ART adherence, viral resistance and therapy changes went undocumented.

The CDR3 has 14 amino acids. Trimming shortened V by 1 base and J by 0 bases, and 6 bases separated the two germline ends. The germline V gene encodes CDR1 MNHNS and CDR2 SASEGT. Sequencing used immunoSEQ v3.0 at survey level. Sequencing was performed with immunoSEQ multiplex PCR; in TCRdb, only in-frame clones are kept and a portion is missing. Among around 30,000 clones listed, over 90% were seen once. Worth noting for this clone: Its specificity is not known.

The chain carries TRBV6-1 and TRBJ1-2; D not resolved. The sample in question was unsorted PBMCs, obtained around 6.5 years after starting antiretroviral therapy. The sequence was obtained from a middle-aged woman with HIV. The CDR3 sequence: CASSEGTSNYGYTF. The CDR3 DNA reads TGTGCCAGCAGTGAAGGGACGTCTAACTATGGCTACACCTTC.